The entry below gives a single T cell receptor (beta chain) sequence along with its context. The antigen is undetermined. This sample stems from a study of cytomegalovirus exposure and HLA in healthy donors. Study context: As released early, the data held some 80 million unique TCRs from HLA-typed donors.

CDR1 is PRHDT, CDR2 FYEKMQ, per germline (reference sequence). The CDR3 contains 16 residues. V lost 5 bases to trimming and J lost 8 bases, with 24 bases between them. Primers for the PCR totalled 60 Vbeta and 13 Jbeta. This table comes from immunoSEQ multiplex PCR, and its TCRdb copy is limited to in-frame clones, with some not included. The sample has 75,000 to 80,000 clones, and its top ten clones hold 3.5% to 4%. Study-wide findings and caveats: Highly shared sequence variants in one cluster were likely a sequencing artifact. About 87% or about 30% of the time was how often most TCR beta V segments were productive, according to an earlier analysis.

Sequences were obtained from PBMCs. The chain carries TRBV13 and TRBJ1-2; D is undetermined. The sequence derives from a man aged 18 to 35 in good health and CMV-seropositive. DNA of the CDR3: TGTGCCAGCAGCCCCCGCGGGCCTAGTTTCGGTGGGGGCTACACCTTC. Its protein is CASSPRGPSFGGGYTF. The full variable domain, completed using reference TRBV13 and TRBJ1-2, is AAGVIQSPRHLIKEKRETATLKCYPIPRHDTVYWYQQGPGQDPQFLISFYEKMQSDKGSIPDRFSAQQFSDYHSELNMSSLELGDSALYFCASSPRGPSFGGGYTFGSGTRLTVV.